Sample share makes the clone carrying this TCR beta chain medium-sized. What it recognizes is unknown. An oligonucleotide containing a UMI was ligated to the 3' end of TCR cDNA. RNA was extracted from under 3 ml of whole blood of healthy adults. Four PCR rounds used nested alpha and beta constant region primers plus the SP2 primer. From the 5' RACE reads, TCRdb called clonotypes with MiXCR, one entry per CDR3 protein. The repertoire consists of about 32,000 distinct CDR3 sequences, with approximately 16% occurring once and the leading ten covering about 2.4%. These data are taken from a study of naive and memory T cell subsets. Study observations and caveats: The RNA method is potentially sensitive to activation and differentiation changes.

V was pared by 6 bases and J by 2 bases, with 16 bases between. Germline assignment: CDR1 DFQATT and CDR2 SNEGSKA (reference sequence). The CDR3 totals 14 residues. The chain carries TRBV20-1 and TRBJ1-1; D is ambiguous. The sequence was collected from a female donor in good health. As DNA, the CDR3 is TGCAGTGCCAGCGAACGGGAATTCAACACTGAAGCTTTCTTT. Protein sequence: CSASEREFNTEAFF.